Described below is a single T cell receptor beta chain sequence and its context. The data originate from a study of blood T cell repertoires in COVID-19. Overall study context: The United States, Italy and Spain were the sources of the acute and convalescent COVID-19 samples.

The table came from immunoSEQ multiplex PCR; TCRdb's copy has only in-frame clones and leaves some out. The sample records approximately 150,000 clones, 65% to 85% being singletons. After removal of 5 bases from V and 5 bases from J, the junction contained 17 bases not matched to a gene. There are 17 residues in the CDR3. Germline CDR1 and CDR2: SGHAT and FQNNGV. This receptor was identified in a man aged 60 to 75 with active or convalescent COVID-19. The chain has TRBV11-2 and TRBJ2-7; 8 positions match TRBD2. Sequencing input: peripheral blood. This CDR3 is CASSPRGGVYPTNEQYF. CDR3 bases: TGTGCCAGCAGCCCACGGGGGGGGGTTTATCCAACCAACGAGCAGTACTTC.